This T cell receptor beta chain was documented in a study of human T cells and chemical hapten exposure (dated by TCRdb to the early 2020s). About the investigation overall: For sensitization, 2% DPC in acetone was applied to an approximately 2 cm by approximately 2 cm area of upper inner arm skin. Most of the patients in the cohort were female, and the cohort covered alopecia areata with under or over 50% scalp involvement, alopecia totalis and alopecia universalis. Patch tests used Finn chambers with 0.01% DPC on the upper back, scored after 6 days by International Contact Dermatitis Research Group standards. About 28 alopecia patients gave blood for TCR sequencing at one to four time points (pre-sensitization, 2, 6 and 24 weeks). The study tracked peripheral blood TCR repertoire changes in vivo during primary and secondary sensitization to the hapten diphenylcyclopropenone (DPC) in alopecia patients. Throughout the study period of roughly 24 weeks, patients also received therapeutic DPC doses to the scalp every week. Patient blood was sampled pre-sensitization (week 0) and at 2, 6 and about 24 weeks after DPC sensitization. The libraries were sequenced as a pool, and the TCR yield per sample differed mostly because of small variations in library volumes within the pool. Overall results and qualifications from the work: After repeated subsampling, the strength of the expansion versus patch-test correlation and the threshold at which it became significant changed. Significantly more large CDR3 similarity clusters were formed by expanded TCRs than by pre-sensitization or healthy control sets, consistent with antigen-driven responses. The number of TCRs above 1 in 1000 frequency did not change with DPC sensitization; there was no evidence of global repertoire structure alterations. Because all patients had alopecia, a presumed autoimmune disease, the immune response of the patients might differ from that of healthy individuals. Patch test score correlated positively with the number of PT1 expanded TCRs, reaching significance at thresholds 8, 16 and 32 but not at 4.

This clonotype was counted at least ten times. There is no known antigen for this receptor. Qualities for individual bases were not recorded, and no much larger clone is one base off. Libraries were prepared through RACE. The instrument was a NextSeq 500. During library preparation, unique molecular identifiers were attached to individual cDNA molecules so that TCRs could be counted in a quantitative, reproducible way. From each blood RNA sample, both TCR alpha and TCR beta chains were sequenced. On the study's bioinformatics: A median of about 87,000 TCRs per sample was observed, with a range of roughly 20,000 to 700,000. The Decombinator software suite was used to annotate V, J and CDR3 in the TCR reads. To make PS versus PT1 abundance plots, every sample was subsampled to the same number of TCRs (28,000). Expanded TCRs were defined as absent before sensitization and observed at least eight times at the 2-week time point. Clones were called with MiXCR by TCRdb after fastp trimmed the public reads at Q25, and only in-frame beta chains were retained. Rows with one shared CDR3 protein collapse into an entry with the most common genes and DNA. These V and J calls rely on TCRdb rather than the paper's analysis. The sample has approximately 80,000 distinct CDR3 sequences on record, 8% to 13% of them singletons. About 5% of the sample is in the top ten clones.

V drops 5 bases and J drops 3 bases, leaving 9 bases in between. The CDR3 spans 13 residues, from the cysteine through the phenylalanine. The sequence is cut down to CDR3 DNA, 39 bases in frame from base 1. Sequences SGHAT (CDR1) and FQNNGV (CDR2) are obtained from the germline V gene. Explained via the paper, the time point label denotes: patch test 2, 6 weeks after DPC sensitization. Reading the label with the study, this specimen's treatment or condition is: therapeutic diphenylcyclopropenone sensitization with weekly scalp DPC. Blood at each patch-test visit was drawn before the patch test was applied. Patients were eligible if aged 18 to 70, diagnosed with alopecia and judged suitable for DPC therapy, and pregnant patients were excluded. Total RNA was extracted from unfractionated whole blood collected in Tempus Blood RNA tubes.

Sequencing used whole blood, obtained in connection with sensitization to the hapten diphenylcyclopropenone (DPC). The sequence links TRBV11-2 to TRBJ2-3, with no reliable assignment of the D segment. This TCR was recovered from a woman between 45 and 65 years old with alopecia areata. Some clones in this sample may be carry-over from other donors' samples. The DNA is TGTGCCAGCAGCCCGCCGGAGACAGATACGCAGTATTTT. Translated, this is CASSPPETDTQYF.